The 16 T cell receptor beta chains presented below share a single source sample, sequenced in a study of T cell repertoires in cytomegalovirus infection. Their specific antigens are unknown. TCRdb recomputed calls from the reads with MiXCR, one row per CDR3 protein. In the table there are around 360,000 distinct CDR3 sequences, about 35% of which are singletons. This sample comprised cultured PBMCs, obtained from culture after CMV antigen stimulation. These receptors were obtained from a human donor in good health (CMV status not recorded). Some clones in this sample may be carry-over from other donors' samples.

The chain joins TRBV11-1 to TRBJ2-1; perhaps TRBD1 as D (5 bases). V was trimmed by 4 bases and J by 13 bases, leaving 14 bases between them. Germline CDR1 reads SGHAT; CDR2 reads FQDESV (reference sequence). There are 12 residues in the CDR3. The CDR3 region has the DNA TGTGCCAGCAGCTCTCGTCAGGGTTCTCAGTTCTTC. As protein: CASSSRQGSQFF.

The V gene is TRBV14, the J gene TRBJ2-3; D remains ambiguous. Germline loops: CDR1 SGHDN, CDR2 FVKESK. Trimming took 2 bases from V and 3 from J, leaving 6 bases between them. The CDR3 sequence is 13 residues long. The CDR3 DNA is TGTGCCAGCAGCCAAATGTGGACAGATACGCAGTATTTT. Amino acids: CASSQMWTDTQYF. Using reference TRBV14 and TRBJ2-3 for the parts outside the CDR3, the full variable domain is EAGVTQFPSHSVIEKGQTVTLRCDPISGHDNLYWYRRVMGKEIKFLLHFVKESKQDESGMPNNRFLAERTGGTYSTLKVQPAELEDSGVYFCASSQMWTDTQYFGPGTRLTVL.

The chain employs TRBV5-6 and TRBJ1-4, with TRBD1 matching over 7 bases. Looked up from germline, CDR1 is SGHDT and CDR2 is YYEEEE. This CDR3 region has 14 residues. V dropped 3 bases and J dropped 4; count of bases not matched to a gene: 3. CDR3 bases: TGTGCCAGCAGCTATGACAGGGTTAATGAAAAACTGTTTTTT. Its protein is CASSYDRVNEKLFF.

This clonotype was seen only a few times. The V gene is TRBV12-3 or TRBV12-4, the J gene TRBJ1-3; possible D gene TRBD1, 6 bases. V was shortened by 7 bases and J by 3 bases, with 16 bases between the two germline ends. This CDR3 has 15 amino acids. The CDR3 sequence: CASTFAGAVGNTIYF. As DNA, the CDR3 is TGTGCCAGCACCTTCGCGGGGGCAGTTGGAAACACCATATATTTT.

V usage is TRBV7-2 and J usage is TRBJ2-3, with D perhaps TRBD1 or TRBD2 (6 bases each). Trimming took 0 bases from V and 3 from J, leaving 13 bases between them. This CDR3 is 16 amino acids long. Germline assignment: CDR1 SGHTA and CDR2 FQGNSA. The CDR3 reads CASSLAGGAGTDTQYF. In DNA, the CDR3 is TGTGCCAGCAGCTTAGCGGGGGGCGCGGGGACAGATACGCAGTATTTT.

V and J are TRBV7-9 and TRBJ1-6; D ambiguous. Trimming cost V 6 bases and J 1 base, with 10 bases left between them. The CDR3 sequence is 15 residues long. Germline CDR1 reads SEHNR; CDR2 reads FQNEAQ (reference sequence). This chain's CDR3 is CASRKEKSYNSPLHF. The CDR3 DNA is TGTGCCAGCAGGAAAGAGAAGTCCTATAATTCACCCCTCCACTTT. Full variable domain (missing parts from reference TRBV7-9 and TRBJ1-6): DTGVSQNPRHKITKRGQNVTFRCDPISEHNRLYWYRQTLGQGPEFLTYFQNEAQLEKSRLLSDRFSAERPKGSFSTLEIQRTEQGDSAMYLCASRKEKSYNSPLHFGNGTRLTVT.

The V gene is TRBV19, the J gene TRBJ1-3; no clear D. This CDR3 contains 15 residues. Per the germline V gene, CDR1 is LNHDA and CDR2 is SQIVND (reference sequence). The V and J ends lost 6 bases and 1 base respectively, with 13 bases between them. In DNA, the CDR3 is TGTGCCAGTAGCTACGTGGGAAATTCTGGAAACACCATATATTTT. As protein: CASSYVGNSGNTIYF.

This clonotype was counted a few times. The rearrangement joins TRBV7-2 to TRBJ2-1; 10 bases align to TRBD1. Trimming at V came to 5 bases and at J to 6 bases, leaving 4 bases not matched to a gene. The CDR3 is 14 residues long. Looked up from germline, CDR1 is SGHTA and CDR2 is FQGNSA. The chain's CDR3 is CASSPGTGVNEQFF. In nucleotides, the CDR3 is TGTGCCAGCAGCCCTGGGACAGGGGTCAATGAGCAGTTCTTC.

The gene calls are TRBV6-2 or TRBV6-3 and TRBJ2-4; no reliable D call. In germline, CDR1 is MNHEY, CDR2 SVGEGT. The V end was cut by 4 bases, the J end by 0 bases, with 13 bases between. The CDR3 covers 16 residues. Here the CDR3 reads CASSSWSDLAKNIQYF. The DNA for the CDR3 is TGTGCCAGCAGTTCATGGAGCGACCTAGCCAAAAACATTCAGTACTTC.

This clonotype was detected a few times. J is TRBJ2-3 and V is TRBV5-1; possibly TRBD1 or TRBD2 for D (5 bases each). The germline gives CDR1 SGHRS, CDR2 YFSETQ. V was clipped by 0 bases and J by 4 bases, with 12 bases between them. The CDR3 has 15 amino acids. In DNA form, the CDR3 reads TGCGCCAGCAGCTTGGAGGGGACGGCGGCAGATACGCAGTATTTT. As protein: CASSLEGTAADTQYF.

In this sample, this clonotype turned up once. The chain combines TRBV7-2 with TRBJ2-1, with D maybe TRBD1 (6 bases). Germline V gene data show CDR1 as SGHTA and CDR2 as FQGNSA. This CDR3 comprises 16 residues. V lost 7 bases and J lost 4, with 20 bases in between. CDR3 bases: TGTGCCAGCACCCCCGACAGGCTGGGGATTTACAATGAGCAGTTCTTC. Protein product: CASTPDRLGIYNEQFF.

In this sample, this clonotype turned up many times. This chain uses TRBV7-2 with TRBJ2-1, with D hard to call. V dropped 1 base and J dropped 7 bases, with 11 bases sitting between them. The CDR3 totals 14 residues. The germline V gene has CDR1 SGHTA and CDR2 FQGNSA. DNA for the CDR3: TGTGCCAGCAGCTTAGTTGACGGGTGGAATGAGCAGTTCTTC. This sequence encodes CASSLVDGWNEQFF.

The J gene is TRBJ2-6, the V gene TRBV28; no firm D call. The CDR3 runs to 17 residues. V was trimmed by 0 bases and J by 0 bases, leaving 9 bases between them. Germline V gene data show CDR1 as MDHEN and CDR2 as SYDVKM. The CDR3: CASSLWRHPSGANVLTF. CDR3 nucleotide sequence: TGTGCCAGCAGTTTATGGAGACATCCCTCTGGGGCCAACGTCCTGACTTTC.

This clonotype was picked up a small number of times. The V and J genes are TRBV11-2 and TRBJ2-3; no reliable D call. The CDR3 is 16 residues long. With 2 bases removed from V and 2 bases from J, the gap between germline ends came to 14 bases. Germline V gene sequence: CDR1 SGHAT, CDR2 FQNNGV. The chain's CDR3 is CASSLIPSLLTDTQYF. DNA for the CDR3: TGTGCCAGCAGCTTAATCCCCTCACTTCTCACAGATACGCAGTATTTT.

This clonotype was seen a handful of times. The genes are TRBV9 and TRBJ2-1; 11 bases align to TRBD2. The CDR3 spans 21 residues. CDR1 is SGDLS and CDR2 is YYNGEE in the germline V gene. V lost 2 bases to trimming and J lost 8 bases; unmatched junction nucleotides: 24. The CDR3 region is CASSVTSGNGDLEGNLDEQFF. CDR3 in DNA: TGTGCCAGCAGCGTGACTAGCGGGAATGGAGATTTGGAGGGGAATCTTGATGAGCAGTTCTTC.

The gene calls are TRBV9 and TRBJ1-2; the D gene is possibly TRBD1 (5 bases). This CDR3 is 14 amino acids long. CDR1 SGDLS and CDR2 YYNGEE come from the germline V gene. Trimming cost V 0 bases and J 8 bases, with 14 bases left between them. CDR3 amino acids: CASSVGSGVRGYTF. The CDR3 bases are TGTGCCAGCAGCGTAGGGTCGGGGGTTCGAGGCTACACCTTC.